Listed below are T cell receptor beta chains from one sample, sequenced in a study of breast tumors, draining lymph nodes, adjacent tissues. TCRdb reanalysed the multiplex PCR reads using MiXCR and keeps one entry per CDR3 protein. The table has some 100,000 distinct CDR3 sequences, over 20% seen once; the top ten hold roughly 1.3%. The sample taken for sequencing was axillary lymph node tissue. Receptor source: a female donor with breast cancer. Some clones in this sample may be carry-over from other donors' samples. Each CDR3 is given without its conserved first and last residue. Rows give clone size only sometimes, using once, few, many, or a class for an expanded clone.

J: TRBJ2-5
V: TRBV5-6
size: NA
CDR3: ASSGGVGGDRHTETQY

J: TRBJ1-2
V: TRBV28
size: few
CDR3: ASSPDRPQDGYT

J: TRBJ2-1
V: TRBV5-1
size: many
CDR3: ASSFTAGGPHEQF

J: TRBJ1-1
V: TRBV5-1
size: NA
CDR3: ASRDNRDYEAF

J: TRBJ1-5
V: TRBV27
size: NA
CDR3: ASSFNQDQPQH

J: TRBJ2-7
V: TRBV10-3
size: many
CDR3: AISESSTQTQGSPYEQY

J: TRBJ1-3
V: TRBV19
size: many
CDR3: ASSIRGLGNTIY

J: TRBJ1-2
V: TRBV25-1
size: many
CDR3: ASSETGAHRSYGYT

J: TRBJ1-1
V: TRBV5-1
size: NA
CDR3: ASSLAARNTEAF

J: TRBJ2-7
V: TRBV3-1
size: many
CDR3: ASSQERGLSYEQY

J: TRBJ2-5
V: TRBV5-6
size: many
CDR3: ASSSRQGAFAGTQY

J: TRBJ2-1
V: TRBV7-3
size: many
CDR3: ASSAEADSSYNEQF

J: TRBJ2-7
V: TRBV7-2
size: few
CDR3: ASSLFSGQDVGY

J: TRBJ1-6
V: TRBV6-1
size: many
CDR3: ASSEGQGDNSPLH

J: TRBJ1-2
V: TRBV7-8
size: NA
CDR3: ASSDHRVSPLYGYT

J: TRBJ1-2
V: TRBV19
size: many
CDR3: ASRDYHNYGYT

J: TRBJ1-4
V: TRBV3-1
size: NA
CDR3: ASSPASAHEKLF

J: TRBJ1-1
V: TRBV6-6
size: few
CDR3: ASSYGDSEAF

J: TRBJ2-7
V: TRBV18
size: few
CDR3: ASSPQGQGARGQY

J: TRBJ2-7
V: TRBV7-7
size: many
CDR3: ASSNGQGSYEQY

J: TRBJ2-7
V: TRBV12-3/TRBV12-4
size: many
CDR3: ASTRTSGAGEQY

J: TRBJ1-2
V: TRBV7-2
size: many
CDR3: ASSLDSYGYT

J: TRBJ2-7
V: TRBV6-1
size: many
CDR3: ASSELGGRIYEQY

J: TRBJ2-1
V: TRBV7-2
size: many
CDR3: ASSPVGLADYNEQF

J: TRBJ1-4
V: TRBV11-1
size: many
CDR3: ASSLGRRGEKLF

J: TRBJ1-1
V: TRBV29-1
size: NA
CDR3: SVLKQGATEAF

J: TRBJ2-5
V: TRBV27
size: many
CDR3: ASSRGGLETQY

J: TRBJ1-5
V: TRBV24-1
size: many
CDR3: ATSSSGSTISQPQH

J: TRBJ2-1
V: TRBV10-2
size: many
CDR3: ASRNTPWSDEQF